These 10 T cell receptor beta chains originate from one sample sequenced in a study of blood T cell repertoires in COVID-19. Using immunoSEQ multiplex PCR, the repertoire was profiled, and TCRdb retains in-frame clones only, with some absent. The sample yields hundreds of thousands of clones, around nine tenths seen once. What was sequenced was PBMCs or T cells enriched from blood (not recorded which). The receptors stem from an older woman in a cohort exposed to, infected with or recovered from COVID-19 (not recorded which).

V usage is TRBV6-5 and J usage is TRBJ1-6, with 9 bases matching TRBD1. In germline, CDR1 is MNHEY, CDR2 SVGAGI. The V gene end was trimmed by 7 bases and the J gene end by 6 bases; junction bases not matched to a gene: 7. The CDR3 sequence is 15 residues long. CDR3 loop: CASTSAGQGNSPLHF. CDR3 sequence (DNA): TGTGCCAGCACCTCGGCGGGACAGGGTAATTCACCCCTCCACTTT.

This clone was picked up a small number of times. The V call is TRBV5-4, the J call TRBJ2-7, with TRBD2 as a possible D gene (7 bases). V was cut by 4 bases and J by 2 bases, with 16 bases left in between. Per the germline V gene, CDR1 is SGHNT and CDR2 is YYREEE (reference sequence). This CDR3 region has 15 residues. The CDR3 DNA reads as TGTGCCAGCAGCCCCCGGGGAGGGGGTCCCTACGAGCAGTACTTC. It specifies CASSPRGGGPYEQYF.

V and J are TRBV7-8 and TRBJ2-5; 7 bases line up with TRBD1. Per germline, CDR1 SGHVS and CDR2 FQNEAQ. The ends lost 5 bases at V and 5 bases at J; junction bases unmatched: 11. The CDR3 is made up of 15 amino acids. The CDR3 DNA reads TGTGCCAGCAGCCCCACAGGGGAGCGAGGGGAGACCCAGTACTTC. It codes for CASSPTGERGETQYF. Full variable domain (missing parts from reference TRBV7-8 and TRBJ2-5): GAGVSQSPRYKVAKRGQDVALRCDPISGHVSLFWYQQALGQGPEFLTYFQNEAQLDKSGLPSDRFFAERPEGSVSTLKIQRTQQEDSAVYLCASSPTGERGETQYFGPGTRLLVL.

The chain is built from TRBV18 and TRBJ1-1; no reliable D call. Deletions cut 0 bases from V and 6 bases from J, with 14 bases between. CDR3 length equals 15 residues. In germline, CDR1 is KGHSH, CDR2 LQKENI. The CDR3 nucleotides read TGTGCCAGCTCACCACCGGGCTTGAGAGAATCTGAAGCTTTCTTT. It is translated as CASSPPGLRESEAFF.

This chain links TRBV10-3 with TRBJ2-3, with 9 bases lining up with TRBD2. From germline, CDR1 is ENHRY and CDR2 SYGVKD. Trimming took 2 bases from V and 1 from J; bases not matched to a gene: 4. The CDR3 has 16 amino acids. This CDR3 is CAISEGSGSGTDTQYF. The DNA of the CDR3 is TGTGCCATCAGTGAGGGTAGCGGGAGCGGCACAGATACGCAGTATTTT.

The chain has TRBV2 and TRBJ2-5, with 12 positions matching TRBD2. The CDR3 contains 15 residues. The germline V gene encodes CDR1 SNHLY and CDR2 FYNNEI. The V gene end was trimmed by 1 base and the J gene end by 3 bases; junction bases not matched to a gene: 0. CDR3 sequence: CASSEGLAGEETQYF. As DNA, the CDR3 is TGTGCCAGCAGTGAAGGACTAGCGGGAGAAGAGACCCAGTACTTC.

CDR3 sequence: CASSLGQGSNQPQHF. The CDR3 DNA sequence: TGTGCCAGCAGTTTAGGACAGGGGAGCAATCAGCCCCAGCATTTT. This chain uses TRBV6-5 with TRBJ1-5; 9 positions match TRBD1. The CDR3 is 15 amino acids. Germline V gene sequence: CDR1 MNHEY, CDR2 SVGAGI. Trimming at V came to 4 bases and at J to 1 base, leaving 2 bases not matched to a gene.

The CDR3 coding sequence is TGTGCCAGCAGCCCACACCGGGACAGGGTCTACAATGAGCAGTTCTTC. Its protein product is CASSPHRDRVYNEQFF. The chain links TRBV7-9 to TRBJ2-1, with 9 bases matching TRBD1. This CDR3 spans 16 amino acids. The germline V gene encodes CDR1 SEHNR and CDR2 FQNEAQ (reference sequence). The junction had 8 bases not matched to a gene; V was cut back by 5 bases and J by 3 bases.

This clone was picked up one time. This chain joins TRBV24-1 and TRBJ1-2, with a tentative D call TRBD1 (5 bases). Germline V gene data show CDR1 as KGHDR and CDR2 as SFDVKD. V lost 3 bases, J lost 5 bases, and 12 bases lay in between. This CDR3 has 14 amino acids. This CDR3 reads CATSDGGHLYGYTF. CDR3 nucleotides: TGTGCCACCAGTGATGGCGGACACCTTTATGGCTACACCTTC.

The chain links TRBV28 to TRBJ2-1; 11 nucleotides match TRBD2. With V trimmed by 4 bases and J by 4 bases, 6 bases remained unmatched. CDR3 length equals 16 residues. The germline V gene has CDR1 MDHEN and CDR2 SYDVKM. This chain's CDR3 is CASSSGLAGHYNEQFF. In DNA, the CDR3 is TGTGCCAGCAGTTCCGGACTAGCGGGCCATTACAATGAGCAGTTCTTC.